Listed below are T cell receptor beta chains from one sample, sequenced in a study of blood T cell repertoires in COVID-19. Method: immunoSEQ multiplex PCR; TCRdb's copy keeps in-frame clones and lacks some. The sample carries 470,000 or so clones, around 85% recorded once. The sample comprised peripheral blood. These receptor sequences come from a human donor in a cohort sampled during active COVID-19. The CDR3 runs from the conserved cysteine through the conserved F or W. D genes are given only for firm matches. Clone size is stated in some rows and not others, as once, few, many or a class when expanded.

size	V	D	J	CDR3	DNA
few	TRBV3-1/TRBV3-2	NA	TRBJ1-1	CASSQDRGNTEAFF	TGTGCCAGCAGCCAAGACAGGGGCAACACTGAAGCTTTCTTT
NA	TRBV29-1	TRBD1	TRBJ2-7	CSVAFRDRVGYEQYF	TGCAGCGTTGCCTTCCGGGACAGGGTCGGTTACGAGCAGTACTTC
NA	TRBV12-3/TRBV12-4	TRBD1	TRBJ1-2	CASSRGQGENTF	TGTGCCAGCAGCCGGGGACAGGGAGAAAACACCTTC
NA	TRBV9	NA	TRBJ2-1	CASSVDRGEQFF	TGTGCCAGCAGCGTAGATAGGGGTGAGCAGTTCTTC
NA	TRBV12-5	NA	TRBJ2-7	CASDSDSYEQYF	TGTGCTAGTGACAGTGACTCCTACGAGCAGTACTTC
NA	TRBV6-5	TRBD2	TRBJ2-7	CASHGLAGGEQYF	TGTGCCAGTCATGGACTAGCGGGAGGCGAGCAGTACTTC
few	TRBV7-8	NA	TRBJ2-7	CASSSGSNEQYF	TGTGCCAGCAGCTCTGGGAGTAACGAGCAGTACTTC
NA	TRBV28	NA	TRBJ1-5	CASSLGQEGQPQHF	TGTGCCAGCAGTTTAGGGCAGGAGGGACAGCCCCAGCATTTT
NA	TRBV9	NA	TRBJ1-6	CASSAFLDGGNSPLHF	TGTGCCAGCAGCGCCTTCTTAGATGGGGGGAATTCACCCCTCCACTTT
NA	TRBV5-1	TRBD2	TRBJ2-3	CASSLSGSRTDTQYF	TGCGCCAGCAGCTTGAGCGGGAGTCGTACAGATACGCAGTATTTT
NA	TRBV3-1/TRBV3-2	TRBD2	TRBJ2-1	CASSPPDGRVDNEQFF	TGTGCCAGCAGCCCTCCTGATGGGAGGGTCGACAATGAGCAGTTCTTC
NA	TRBV6-6	NA	TRBJ1-2	CASTYESGRGNGYTF	TGTGCCAGCACTTACGAGTCGGGCAGGGGAAATGGCTACACCTTC
few	TRBV10-3	NA	TRBJ1-2	CAIRRMTGRDYGYTF	TGTGCCATCAGGCGAATGACAGGAAGAGACTATGGCTACACCTTC
NA	TRBV2	TRBD2	TRBJ2-7	CASERLAGGQREQYF	TGTGCCAGCGAGCGACTAGCGGGAGGGCAGAGGGAGCAGTACTTC
NA	TRBV2	TRBD1	TRBJ1-1	CASRAGTGTMNTEAFF	TGTGCCAGCAGGGCCGGGACAGGGACCATGAACACTGAAGCTTTCTTT
NA	TRBV11-3	NA	TRBJ2-1	CASSLGQGYNEQFF	TGTGCCAGCAGCTTGGGACAAGGATACAATGAGCAGTTCTTC
NA	TRBV9	NA	TRBJ1-6	CASSLDGTKYSPLHF	TGTGCCAGCAGCCTAGACGGGACAAAATACTCACCCCTCCACTTT
NA	TRBV3-1/TRBV3-2	TRBD1	TRBJ1-2	CASSDSGTAGYTF	TGTGCCAGCAGTGACTCCGGGACAGCTGGCTACACCTTC
NA	TRBV7-2	TRBD1	TRBJ1-1	CASRLQGIESTEAFF	TGTGCCAGCAGGCTACAGGGGATCGAGTCCACTGAAGCTTTCTTT
NA	TRBV5-1	TRBD2	TRBJ2-1	CASSRTSGSSYNEQFF	TGCGCCAGCAGCCGTACTAGCGGGAGCTCCTACAATGAGCAGTTCTTC
NA	TRBV19	NA	TRBJ1-2	CASSWKGRGTTNYGYTF	TGTGCCAGTAGTTGGAAGGGCAGGGGAACAACTAACTATGGCTACACCTTC
NA	TRBV5-1	TRBD2	TRBJ2-7	CASSLEGLAGGFPYEQYF	TGCGCCAGCAGCTTGGAGGGACTAGCGGGAGGTTTTCCCTACGAGCAGTACTTC
once	TRBV27	NA	TRBJ2-5	CASSLRGQETQYF	TGTGCCAGCAGTCTCCGAGGGCAAGAGACCCAGTACTTC
NA	TRBV6-1	TRBD1	TRBJ2-7	CASSEMGTVPYEQYF	TGTGCCAGCAGTGAAATGGGGACAGTACCCTACGAGCAGTACTTC
NA	TRBV19	TRBD1	TRBJ2-7	CASSNRGLDEQYF	TGTGCCAGTAGCAACAGGGGTCTGGACGAGCAGTACTTC
NA	TRBV9	TRBD1	TRBJ1-4	CASSVGQGGGEKLFF	TGTGCCAGCAGCGTAGGACAGGGTGGGGGCGAAAAACTGTTTTTT
few	TRBV14	NA	TRBJ1-1	CASSQDLGQAVTEAFF	TGTGCCAGCAGCCAAGATCTCGGCCAGGCCGTGACTGAAGCTTTCTTT
NA	TRBV7-6	TRBD1	TRBJ1-4	CASSLGGRGLEKLFF	TGTGCCAGCAGCTTAGGGGGCAGGGGGCTTGAAAAACTGTTTTTT
NA	TRBV11-2	NA	TRBJ1-1	CASSLGGPQAFF	TGTGCCAGCAGCTTAGGAGGCCCGCAGGCTTTCTTT
NA	TRBV19	NA	TRBJ2-6	CASSLTLGSGANVLTF	TGTGCCAGTAGCCTGACCCTAGGCTCTGGGGCCAACGTCCTGACTTTC
NA	TRBV7-2	NA	TRBJ2-6	CASSLTFRTGANVLTF	TGTGCCAGCAGCTTAACGTTCCGGACAGGGGCCAACGTCCTGACTTTC
NA	TRBV7-8	NA	TRBJ1-3	CASSFGKYLGNTIYF	TGTGCCAGCAGCTTCGGGAAGTATCTTGGAAACACCATATATTTT
NA	TRBV5-1	TRBD1	TRBJ2-3	CASSVQGALEDTQYF	TGCGCCAGCAGCGTTCAGGGGGCACTAGAAGATACGCAGTATTTT